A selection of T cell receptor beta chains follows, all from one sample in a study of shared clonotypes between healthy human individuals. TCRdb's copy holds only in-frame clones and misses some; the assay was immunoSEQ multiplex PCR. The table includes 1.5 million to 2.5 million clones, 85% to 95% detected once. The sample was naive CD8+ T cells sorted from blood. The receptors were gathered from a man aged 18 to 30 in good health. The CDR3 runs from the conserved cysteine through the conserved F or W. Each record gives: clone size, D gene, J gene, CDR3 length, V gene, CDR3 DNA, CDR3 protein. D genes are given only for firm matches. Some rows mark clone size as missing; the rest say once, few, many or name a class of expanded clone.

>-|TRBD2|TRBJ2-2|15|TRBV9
TGTGCCAGCAGCGCAGAAGGGACTAGCTATGAGGAGCTGTTTTTT
CASSAEGTSYEELFF
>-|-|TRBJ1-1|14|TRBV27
TGTGCCAGCAGCTTGGCGGGGGGGCACACTGAAGCTTTCTTT
CASSLAGGHTEAFF
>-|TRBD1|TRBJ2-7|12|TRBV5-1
TGCGCCAGCAGCTTGGAGGGGGCGGAGCAGTACTTC
CASSLEGAEQYF
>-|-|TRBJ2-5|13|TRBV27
TGTGCCACGCGGGAAGGGGAAGGAGAGACCCAGTACTTC
CATREGEGETQYF
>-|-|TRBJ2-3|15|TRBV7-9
TGTGCCAGCAGCTTAGGAGACACCAGCACAGATACGCAGTATTTT
CASSLGDTSTDTQYF
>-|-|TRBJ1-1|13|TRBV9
TGTGCCAGCAGCGGCGGACACTCTCCTGAAGCTTTCTTT
CASSGGHSPEAFF
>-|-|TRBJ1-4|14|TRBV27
TGTGCCAGCAGAGGACTGTCTAATAATGAAAAACTGTTTTTT
CASRGLSNNEKLFF
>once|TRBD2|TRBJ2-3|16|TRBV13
TGTGCCAGCAGCTTAGAAGGGACTAGCTATTCAGATACGCAGTATTTT
CASSLEGTSYSDTQYF
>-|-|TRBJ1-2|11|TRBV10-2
TGCGCCAGCAGTGAAGGCGGGGGCTACACCTTC
CASSEGGGYTF
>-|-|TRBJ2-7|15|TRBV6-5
TGTGCCAGCAGTTACTCGCGGGTCCCGTCCTACGAGCAGTACTTC
CASSYSRVPSYEQYF
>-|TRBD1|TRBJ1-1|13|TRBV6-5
TGTGCCAGCAGTTACTCGATGGGACAGGAAGCTTTCTTT
CASSYSMGQEAFF
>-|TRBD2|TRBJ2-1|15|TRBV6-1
TGTGCCAGCAGTGAATATCTAGCGGGGATATATGAGCAGTTCTTC
CASSEYLAGIYEQFF
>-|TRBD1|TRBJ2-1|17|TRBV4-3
TGCGCCAGCAGCCGCAGACAGGGGGCGACCTACTACAATGAGCAGTTCTTC
CASSRRQGATYYNEQFF
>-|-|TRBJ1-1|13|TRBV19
TGTGCCAGTAGTATAGCAGCGAACACTGAAGCTTTCTTT
CASSIAANTEAFF
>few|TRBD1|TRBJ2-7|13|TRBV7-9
TGTGCCAGCAGCTGGGGACAGTCCTACGAGCAGTACTTC
CASSWGQSYEQYF
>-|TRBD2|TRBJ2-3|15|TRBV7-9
TGTGCCAGCAGCTTGGCGGGACTAGTTGGAGATACGCAGTATTTT
CASSLAGLVGDTQYF
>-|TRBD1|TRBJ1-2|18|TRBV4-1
TGCGCCAGCAGCCCCGAAGTCGGGACAGGAGGATGGGCCTATGGCTACACCTTC
CASSPEVGTGGWAYGYTF
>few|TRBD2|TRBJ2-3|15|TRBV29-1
TGCAGCGTTGAAGATCTCGGGGGGGGCCTTAATACGCAGTATTTT
CSVEDLGGGLNTQYF
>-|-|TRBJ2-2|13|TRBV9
TGTGCCAGCAGCGCTGATCGGGCCGGGGAGCTGTTTTTT
CASSADRAGELFF
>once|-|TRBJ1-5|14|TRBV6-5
TGTGCCAGCAGTCCAGGGTTTTCTACTCAGCCCCAGCATTTT
CASSPGFSTQPQHF
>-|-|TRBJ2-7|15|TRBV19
TGTGCCAGTAGTCCGGACAGTTCTCGCGGGTACGAGCAGTACTTC
CASSPDSSRGYEQYF
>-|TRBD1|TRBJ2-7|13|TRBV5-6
TGTGCCAGCAGCGGACAGGGATCCTACGAGCAGTACTTC
CASSGQGSYEQYF
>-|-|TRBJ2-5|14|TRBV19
TGTGCCAGTAGTCAATTTCGGATGGGGGAGACCCAGTACTTC
CASSQFRMGETQYF
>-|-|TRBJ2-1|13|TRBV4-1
TGCGCCAGCAGCCAATTCGGGTTGAATGAGCAGTTCTTC
CASSQFGLNEQFF
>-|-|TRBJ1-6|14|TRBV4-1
TGCGCCAGCGCAGGGGCTTCCTATAATTCACCCCTCCACTTT
CASAGASYNSPLHF
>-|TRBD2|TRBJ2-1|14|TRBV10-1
TGCGCCAGCAGTTCCCTAGCGGATTACAATGAGCAGTTCTTC
CASSSLADYNEQFF
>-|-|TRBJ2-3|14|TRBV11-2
TGTGCCAGCAGCTTACCACCTAGCACAGATACGCAGTATTTT
CASSLPPSTDTQYF
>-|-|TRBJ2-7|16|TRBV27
TGTGCCAGCAGTTTAGCGGGACCCCTGAGCTCCTACGAGCAGTACTTC
CASSLAGPLSSYEQYF
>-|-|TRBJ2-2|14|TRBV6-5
TGTGCCAGCAGTTTAACTAGATACACCGGGGAGCTGTTTTTT
CASSLTRYTGELFF
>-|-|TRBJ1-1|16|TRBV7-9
TGTGCCAGCAGTTCCGATCCTAGGACGCAAAACACTGAAGCTTTCTTT
CASSSDPRTQNTEAFF
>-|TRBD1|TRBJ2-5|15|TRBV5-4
TGTGCCAGCAGCTTCCGGACAGGGGGCTGGGAGACCCAGTACTTC
CASSFRTGGWETQYF
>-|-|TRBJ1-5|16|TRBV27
TGTGCCAGCAGTCCAGGGGCAGGGTATAGCAATCAGCCCCAGCATTTT
CASSPGAGYSNQPQHF
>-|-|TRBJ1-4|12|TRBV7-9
TGTGCCAGCAGCCTGGGGACAGAAAAACTGTTTTTT
CASSLGTEKLFF
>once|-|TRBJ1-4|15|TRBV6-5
TGTGCCAGCAGTTACTCCCCAAGTGCTAATGAAAAACTGTTTTTT
CASSYSPSANEKLFF
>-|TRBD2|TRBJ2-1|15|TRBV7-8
TGTGCCAGCAGCTTTGATCAAGCGGGGTACAATGAGCAGTTCTTC
CASSFDQAGYNEQFF
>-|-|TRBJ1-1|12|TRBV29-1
TGCAGCGTCAGCCCAGGGAACACTGAAGCTTTCTTT
CSVSPGNTEAFF
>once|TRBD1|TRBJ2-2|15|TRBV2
TGTGCCAGCAGTGGGGACAGGGTGAACACCGGGGAGCTGTTTTTT
CASSGDRVNTGELFF